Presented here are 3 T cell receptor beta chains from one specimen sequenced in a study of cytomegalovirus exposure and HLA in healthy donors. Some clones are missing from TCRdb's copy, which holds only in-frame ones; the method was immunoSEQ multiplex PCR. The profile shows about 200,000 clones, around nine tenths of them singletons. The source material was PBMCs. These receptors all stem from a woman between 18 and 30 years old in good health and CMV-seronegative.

The DNA for the CDR3 is TGTGCCAGCAGCCCTAACACCGGGGAGCTGTTTTTT. It specifies CASSPNTGELFF. V usage is TRBV5-4 and J usage is TRBJ2-2; D is ambiguous. The V end was cut by 4 bases, the J end by 2 bases, with 3 bases between. CDR3 size: 12 residues. CDR1 SGHNT and CDR2 YYREEE come from the germline V gene (reference sequence).

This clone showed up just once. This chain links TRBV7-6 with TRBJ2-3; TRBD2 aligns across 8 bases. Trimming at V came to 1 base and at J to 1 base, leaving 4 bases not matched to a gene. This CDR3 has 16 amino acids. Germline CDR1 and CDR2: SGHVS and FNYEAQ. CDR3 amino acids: CASSLGAAGGTDTQYF. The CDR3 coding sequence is TGTGCCAGCAGCTTAGGCGCAGCGGGAGGCACAGATACGCAGTATTTT.

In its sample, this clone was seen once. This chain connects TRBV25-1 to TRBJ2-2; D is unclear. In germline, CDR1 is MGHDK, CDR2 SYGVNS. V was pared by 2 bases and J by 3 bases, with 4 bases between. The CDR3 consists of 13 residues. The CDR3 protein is CASSERDTGELFF. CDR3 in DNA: TGTGCCAGCAGTGAACGGGACACCGGGGAGCTGTTTTTT.